This is a list of T cell receptor beta chains from one sample in a study of blood T cell repertoires in COVID-19. Measured with immunoSEQ multiplex PCR; TCRdb has only the in-frame clones, and not every one. Of 150,000 to 200,000 clones detected, roughly nine tenths appear once; the ten largest clones hold around 2.3%. Sequenced sample: PBMCs or T cells enriched from blood (not recorded which). These receptor sequences come from a woman aged 40-49 years with acute COVID-19. The CDR3 runs from the conserved cysteine through the conserved F or W. Only part of the rows carry a size: once, few, many, or a class if the clone is expanded.

j_call v_call clone_size cdr3_aa
TRBJ2-4 TRBV24-1 NA CATSDFLDRVFYF
TRBJ2-1 TRBV18 NA CASSGGSEAAQFF
TRBJ2-2 TRBV11-2 NA CASSLRGTGNTGELFF
TRBJ2-3 TRBV12-3/TRBV12-4 NA CASRTSSTDTQYF
TRBJ2-7 TRBV27 NA CASSRTGWGYEQYF
TRBJ2-1 TRBV7-9 NA CASSSGQGLNEQFF
TRBJ1-4 TRBV19 NA CASSNGATNEKLFF
TRBJ2-1 TRBV29-1 NA CSVDNNEQFF
TRBJ2-2 TRBV9 NA CASSVGLPRGKTGELFF
TRBJ1-4 TRBV5-8 NA CASTLGVGVGEKLFF
TRBJ2-2 TRBV18 NA CASSEGANTGELFF
TRBJ1-1 TRBV6-5 NA CASLFGGMNTEAFF
TRBJ1-5 TRBV2 few CASRQGRPPGDQPQHF
TRBJ2-1 TRBV5-1 once CASSPSGGSYNEQFF
TRBJ1-5 TRBV6-2/TRBV6-3 NA CASSRQGRNNQPQHF
TRBJ1-6 TRBV14 NA CASSQRQGVTYNSPLHF
TRBJ1-5 TRBV27 NA CASSLWAGGAGNQPQHF
TRBJ1-1 TRBV18 NA CASSRPQTGSNTEAFF
TRBJ1-2 TRBV20-1 NA CSAQGAGGYTF
TRBJ2-1 TRBV2 NA CASSDVGGGGNEQFF
TRBJ2-7 TRBV3-1/TRBV3-2 NA CASSQEGATSGRAYEQYF
TRBJ1-2 TRBV2 NA CASRHGVDGYTF
TRBJ1-6 TRBV15 NA CATSRGARDTNNSPLHF
TRBJ2-7 TRBV5-4 NA CASTDTNRGEQYF
TRBJ2-4 TRBV5-8 few CASTTGTSLAKNIQYF
TRBJ1-6 TRBV28 few CASSPPSQGNSPLHF
TRBJ2-7 TRBV9 NA CASSVKWSADEQYF